What follows describes a single T cell receptor beta chain. Its antigen is undetermined. This sample stems from a study of monozygotic twins with inflammatory bowel disease. Notes on the study in general: There were differing immunosuppressive treatments, which may have added variability to patient repertoires.

Generation of cDNA took place in eight separate reactions per sample. TCRdb re-called the 5' RACE reads and shows each CDR3 protein once, DNA omitted. This listing includes more than 350,000 distinct CDR3 sequences. The draw for each donor consisted of a single 2.5 ml blood sample. The sequence was obtained from a human donor with ulcerative colitis or Crohn's disease, or a healthy co-twin of an affected twin (not recorded which). Sequencing input: blood.

The CDR3 region is CASSLSTAGGPNGELFF. The chain recombines TRBV7-9 with TRBJ2-2; there is no DNA to check the TCRdb D call of TRBD2. The germline V gene has CDR1 SEHNR and CDR2 FQNEAQ (reference sequence). The CDR3 is made up of 17 amino acids.